This T cell receptor beta chain was captured by sequencing in a study of CD8+ T cells in alopecia areata. This CDR3 spans 13 amino acids. Trimming removed 6 bases from V and 7 bases from J; junction bases left unmatched: 7. Germline V gives CDR1 MNHEY, CDR2 SVGAGI. RNA extraction was followed by reverse transcription into cDNA, which acted as the sequencing template. Produced via immunoSEQ multiplex PCR; TCRdb's table is partial and in-frame only. The sample lists 200,000 or so clones, roughly 40% occurring once. Treatment given: oral pan-JAK inhibitor, 5-10 mg twice daily. V and J are TRBV6-5 and TRBJ1-2, with 8 bases matching TRBD1. The specimen comprised CD4+ T cells sorted from blood, sampled at approximately week 36, from a patient treated with tofacitinib. This TCR was recovered from a human donor with alopecia areata. In DNA form, the CDR3 reads TGTGCCAGCAGCCGAGGACAGGGTAGTGGCTACACCTTC. Its protein product is CASSRGQGSGYTF.